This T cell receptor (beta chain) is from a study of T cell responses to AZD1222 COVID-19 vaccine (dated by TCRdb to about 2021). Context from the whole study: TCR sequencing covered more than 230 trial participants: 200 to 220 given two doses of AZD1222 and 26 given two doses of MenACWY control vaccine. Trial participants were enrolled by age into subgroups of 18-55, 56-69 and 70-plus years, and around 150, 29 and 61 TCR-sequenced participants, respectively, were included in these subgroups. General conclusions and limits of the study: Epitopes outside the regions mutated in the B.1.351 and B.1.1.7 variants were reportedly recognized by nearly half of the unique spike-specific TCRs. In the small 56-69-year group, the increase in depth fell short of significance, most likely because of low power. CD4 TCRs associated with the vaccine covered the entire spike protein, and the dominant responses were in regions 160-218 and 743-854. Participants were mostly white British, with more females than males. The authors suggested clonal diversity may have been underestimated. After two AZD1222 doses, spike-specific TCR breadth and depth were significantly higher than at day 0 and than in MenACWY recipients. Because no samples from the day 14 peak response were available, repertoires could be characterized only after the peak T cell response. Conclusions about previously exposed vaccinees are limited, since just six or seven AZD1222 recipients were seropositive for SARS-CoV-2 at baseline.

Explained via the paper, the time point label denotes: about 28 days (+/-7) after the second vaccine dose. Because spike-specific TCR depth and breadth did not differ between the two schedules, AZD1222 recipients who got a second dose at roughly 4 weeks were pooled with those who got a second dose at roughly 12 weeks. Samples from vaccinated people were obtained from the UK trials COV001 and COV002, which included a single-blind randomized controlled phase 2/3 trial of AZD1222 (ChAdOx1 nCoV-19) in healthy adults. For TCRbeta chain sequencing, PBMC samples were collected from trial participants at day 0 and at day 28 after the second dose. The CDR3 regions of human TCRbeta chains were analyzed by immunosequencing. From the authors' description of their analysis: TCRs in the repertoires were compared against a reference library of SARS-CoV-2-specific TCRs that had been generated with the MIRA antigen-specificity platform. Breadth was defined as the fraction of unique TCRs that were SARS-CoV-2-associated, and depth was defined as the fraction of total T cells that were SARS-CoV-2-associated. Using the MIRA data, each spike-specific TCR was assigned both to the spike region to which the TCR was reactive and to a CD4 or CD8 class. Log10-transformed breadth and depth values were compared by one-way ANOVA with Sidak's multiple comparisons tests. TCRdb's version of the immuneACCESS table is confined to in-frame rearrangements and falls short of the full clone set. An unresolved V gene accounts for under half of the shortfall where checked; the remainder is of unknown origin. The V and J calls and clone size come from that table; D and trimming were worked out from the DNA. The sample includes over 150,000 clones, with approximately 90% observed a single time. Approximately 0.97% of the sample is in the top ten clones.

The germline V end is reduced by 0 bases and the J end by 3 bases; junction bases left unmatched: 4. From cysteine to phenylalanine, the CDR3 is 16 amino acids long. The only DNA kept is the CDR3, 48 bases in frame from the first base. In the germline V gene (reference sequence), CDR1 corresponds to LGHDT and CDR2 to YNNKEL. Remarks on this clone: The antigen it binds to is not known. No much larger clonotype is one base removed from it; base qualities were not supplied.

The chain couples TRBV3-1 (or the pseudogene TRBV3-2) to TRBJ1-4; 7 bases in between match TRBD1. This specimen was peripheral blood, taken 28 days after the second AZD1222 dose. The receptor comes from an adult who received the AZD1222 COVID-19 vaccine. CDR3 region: CASSQDWGTANEKLFF. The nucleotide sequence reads TGTGCCAGCAGCCAAGATTGGGGGACAGCTAATGAAAAACTGTTTTTT.